The 9 T cell receptor beta chains listed next were all sequenced from one sample in a study of blood T cell repertoires in COVID-19. Assay: immunoSEQ multiplex PCR; the TCRdb copy retains only in-frame clones and omits some. The table shows 130,000 or so clones, with about nine tenths occurring only once. Sequenced sample: peripheral blood. The receptor set was obtained from a man in his fifties or sixties with active COVID-19.

V gene TRBV12-3 or TRBV12-4 combines with J gene TRBJ2-5; the D gene is possibly TRBD1 (5 bases). The ends were cut back, 10 bases at V and 4 bases at J, with 13 bases in the middle. The CDR3 extends over 12 amino acids. The CDR3 DNA sequence: TGTGCCAACATGACAGCGAGAGAGACCCAGTACTTC. Amino acids: CANMTARETQYF.

The gene calls are TRBV29-1 and TRBJ1-1; possibly TRBD1 for D (5 bases). The V gene's germline CDR1 is SQVTM and CDR2 ANQGSEA. V dropped 5 bases and J dropped 3 bases, with 13 bases sitting between them. The CDR3 consists of 13 residues. The CDR3 here is CSVLTTGDTEAFF. As DNA, the CDR3 is TGCAGCGTTTTAACCACAGGAGACACTGAAGCTTTCTTT.

The chain recombines TRBV19 with TRBJ2-3; TRBD2 matches at 7 bases. The CDR3 is 16 amino acids. The V gene end was trimmed by 1 base and the J gene end by 3 bases; junction bases not matched to a gene: 7. The germline CDR1 and CDR2 sequences are LNHDA and SQIVND (reference sequence). Here the CDR3 DNA reads TGTGCCAGTAGTATAGGACTAGCAACACTTACAGATACGCAGTATTTT. Translated, it gives CASSIGLATLTDTQYF.

This clone was seen only a few times. The rearrangement uses TRBV7-9 and TRBJ1-5, with D possibly matching TRBD1 (6 bases). V gave up 5 bases and J gave up 3 bases, with 8 bases separating them. The CDR3 spans 13 residues. CDR1 and CDR2 (germline): SEHNR, FQNEAQ (reference sequence). The CDR3 loop reads CASSQGINQPQHF. DNA for the CDR3: TGTGCCAGCAGCCAGGGGATCAATCAGCCCCAGCATTTT.

The V call is TRBV30, the J call TRBJ2-1; 10 bases match TRBD1. CDR1 and CDR2 from the germline V gene are GTSNPN and SVGIG (reference sequence). The J segment lost 8 bases and the V segment lost 0 bases, leaving 10 bases of the junction unmatched. The CDR3 spans 16 residues. The CDR3 sequence: CAWSVGSRQGADEQFF. The CDR3 DNA is TGTGCCTGGAGTGTAGGTTCGAGACAGGGGGCCGATGAGCAGTTCTTC.

V and J are TRBV7-8 and TRBJ2-6, with D unclear. The CDR3 has 16 amino acids. Germline loops: CDR1 SGHVS, CDR2 FQNEAQ. The V end was cut by 5 bases, the J end by 0 bases, with 11 bases between. CDR3 protein: CASSLFDNSGANVLTF. The CDR3 DNA sequence: TGTGCCAGCAGCCTATTCGACAACTCTGGGGCCAACGTCCTGACTTTC.

This chain joins TRBV7-9 and TRBJ2-2; the D is unclear. Trimming left V 5 bases short and J 6 bases short, with 7 bases between. The CDR3 totals 12 residues. Germline CDR1 and CDR2: SEHNR and FQNEAQ (reference sequence). The CDR3 loop is CASSPVSGELFF. The CDR3 nucleotides read TGTGCCAGCAGCCCAGTCTCCGGGGAGCTGTTTTTT.

The rearrangement uses TRBV19 and TRBJ2-2; possibly TRBD1 for D (6 bases). CDR3 length: 15 amino acids. V lost 3 bases and J 4 bases, leaving 12 bases between the germline ends. CDR1 LNHDA and CDR2 SQIVND come from the germline V gene (reference sequence). CDR3 sequence: CASSIQGHLTGELFF. In nucleotides, the CDR3 is TGTGCCAGTAGTATTCAGGGACACCTCACCGGGGAGCTGTTTTTT.

The CDR3 DNA sequence: TGCGCCAGCAGCTATGACACCGCCTATGGCTACACCTTC. It encodes CASSYDTAYGYTF. V is TRBV5-1 and J is TRBJ1-2, with D unclear. The V end was cut by 3 bases, the J end by 4 bases, with 10 bases between. This CDR3 has 13 amino acids. Germline loops: CDR1 SGHRS, CDR2 YFSETQ. Combining the CDR3 with reference TRBV5-1 and TRBJ1-2 gives the whole variable domain KAGVTQTPRYLIKTRGQQVTLSCSPISGHRSVSWYQQTPGQGLQFLFEYFSETQRNKGNFPGRFSGRQFSNSRSEMNVSTLELGDSALYLCASSYDTAYGYTFGSGTRLTVV.